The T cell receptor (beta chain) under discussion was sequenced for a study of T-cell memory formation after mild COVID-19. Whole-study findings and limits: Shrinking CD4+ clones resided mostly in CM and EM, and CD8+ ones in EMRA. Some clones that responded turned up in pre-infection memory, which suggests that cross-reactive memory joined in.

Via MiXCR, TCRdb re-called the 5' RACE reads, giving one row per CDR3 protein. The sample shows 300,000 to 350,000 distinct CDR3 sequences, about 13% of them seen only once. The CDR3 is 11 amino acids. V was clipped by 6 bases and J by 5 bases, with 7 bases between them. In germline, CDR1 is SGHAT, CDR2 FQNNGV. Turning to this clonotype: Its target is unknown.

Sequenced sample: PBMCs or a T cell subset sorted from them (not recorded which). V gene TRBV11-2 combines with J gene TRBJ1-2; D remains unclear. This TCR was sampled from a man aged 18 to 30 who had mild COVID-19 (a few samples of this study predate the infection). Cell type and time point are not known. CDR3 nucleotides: TGTGCCAGCAGGTCGGCGTATGGCTACACCTTC. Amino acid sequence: CASRSAYGYTF. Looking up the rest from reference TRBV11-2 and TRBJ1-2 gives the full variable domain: EAGVAQSPRYKIIEKRQSVAFWCNPISGHATLYWYQQILGQGPKLLIQFQNNGVVDDSQLPKDRFSAERLKGVDSTLKIQPAKLEDSAVYLCASRSAYGYTFGSGTRLTVV.